This entry lists 11 T cell receptor beta chains sequenced from one sample in a study of identical twins. TCRdb re-derived calls from the 5' RACE reads in MiXCR, one entry per CDR3 protein. The table shows 350,000 to 500,000 distinct CDR3 sequences, with around a sixth occurring only once. The sequenced material came from naive T cells sorted from blood. These receptors were collected from a middle-aged man in good health.

The chain couples TRBV5-1 to TRBJ2-7; D uncertain. Trimming left V 2 bases short and J 1 base short, with 10 bases between. The CDR3 loop spans 14 amino acids. The germline V gene encodes CDR1 SGHRS and CDR2 YFSETQ. CDR3 residues: CASSFSVFSYEQYF. The CDR3 nucleotides read TGCGCCAGCAGCTTCAGCGTATTTTCCTACGAGCAGTACTTC.

This clonotype was picked up a small number of times. This sequence joins TRBV3-1 and TRBJ2-3; TRBD1 or TRBD2 may be the D gene (5 bases each). Germline V gene sequence: CDR1 LGHDT, CDR2 YNNKEL (reference sequence). CDR3 size: 16 residues. The V gene lost 1 base and the J gene lost 4 bases, with 15 bases spanning the gap. In DNA, the CDR3 is TGTGCCAGCAGCCAAGGCGTGGGGGTTCCCGCAGATACGCAGTATTTT. Its translation: CASSQGVGVPADTQYF.

This clonotype occurred a few times. The J gene is TRBJ2-3, the V gene TRBV7-2; D is perhaps TRBD1 (6 bases). V was cut by 1 base and J by 1 base, with 12 bases left in between. Germline lookup yields CDR1 SGHTA and CDR2 FQGNSA. This CDR3 has 16 amino acids. In DNA form, the CDR3 reads TGTGCCAGCAGCTTAGGGGGGCGAGCGGGCACAGATACGCAGTATTTT. The encoded protein is CASSLGGRAGTDTQYF.

This clonotype was detected ten times or more. The CDR3 DNA sequence: TGTGCCAGCGCCTTCTCCAGAATCTACAATGAGCAGTTCTTC. It translates to CASAFSRIYNEQFF. This chain connects TRBV6-2 or TRBV6-3 to TRBJ2-1; D unclear. CDR1 and CDR2 from the germline V gene are MNHEY and SVGEGT. The germline V and J ends were trimmed by 8 bases and 3 bases, with 14 bases remaining between them. The CDR3 is 14 amino acids.

There are many counts of this clonotype. This chain joins TRBV25-1 and TRBJ2-7, with 7 bases aligning to TRBD2. V lost 3 bases to trimming and J lost 6 bases; unmatched junction nucleotides: 8. CDR1 MGHDK and CDR2 SYGVNS come from the germline V gene. The length of the CDR3 is 14 residues. The CDR3 reads CASSEGGSWTEQYF. In DNA, the CDR3 is TGTGCCAGCAGTGAGGGAGGGAGTTGGACCGAGCAGTACTTC.

The chain links TRBV4-3 to TRBJ2-1; 9 positions agree with TRBD2. The CDR3 has 14 residues. V lost 2 bases, J lost 5 bases, and 1 base stayed unmatched. Germline CDR1 LGHNA, CDR2 YSLEER. CDR3 protein: CASSQLAGNNEQFF. The CDR3 coding sequence is TGCGCCAGCAGCCAACTAGCGGGGAACAATGAGCAGTTCTTC.

A word on this clonotype: A much larger clone lies a single base off, so this may be a read error. This chain links TRBV7-2 with TRBJ1-5; 11 bases map to TRBD1. The V gene's germline CDR1 is SGHTA and CDR2 FQGNSA. The CDR3 extends over 16 amino acids. CDR3 region: CASSLFGTGGNQPQDF. CDR3 nucleotide sequence: TGTGCCAGCAGCTTATTCGGGACAGGGGGTAATCAGCCCCAGGATTTT.

The V and J genes are TRBV7-9 and TRBJ1-6, with a weak D call TRBD1 (6 bases). CDR3 length equals 14 residues. The germline V gene has CDR1 SEHNR and CDR2 FQNEAQ (reference sequence). V gave up 0 bases and J gave up 13 bases, with 13 bases separating them. CDR3 coding DNA: TGTGCCAGCAGCTTAGCCTTTACAGGGACTCCCCTCCACTTT. As protein: CASSLAFTGTPLHF.

The rearrangement links TRBV4-1 to TRBJ1-1, with unresolved D. V dropped 1 base and J dropped 6 bases, with 15 bases sitting between them. Germline CDR1 MGHRA, CDR2 YSYEKL. This CDR3 has 15 amino acids. CDR3 region: CASSQVYRAFAEAFF. Written as DNA, the CDR3 is TGCGCCAGCAGCCAAGTATACCGAGCGTTCGCTGAAGCTTTCTTT.

This clonotype was observed a single time. The chain carries TRBV5-1 and TRBJ1-2, with 8 bases identical to TRBD1. Germline V gene lookup returns CDR1 SGHRS and CDR2 YFSETQ. The CDR3 has 14 residues. V lost 5 bases to trimming and J lost 2 bases; unmatched junction nucleotides: 5. This CDR3 is CASRNGQGNYGYTF. The CDR3 region has the DNA TGCGCCAGCAGAAATGGACAGGGCAACTATGGCTACACCTTC.

This clonotype was picked up many times. The chain links TRBV7-2 to TRBJ2-2; the D call may be TRBD1 or TRBD2 (5 bases each). There are 13 residues in the CDR3. V was clipped by 3 bases and J by 9 bases, with 11 bases between them. Per the germline V gene, CDR1 is SGHTA and CDR2 is FQGNSA. The chain's CDR3 is CASSLRGSWELFF. The CDR3 DNA reads TGTGCCAGCAGCTTGAGGGGTAGCTGGGAGCTGTTTTTT.